The present T cell receptor beta chain was sequenced within a study of T cell repertoires in cytomegalovirus infection (dated by TCRdb to the late 2010s). Context from the whole study: Donor HLA type was relevant to the analysis, as public TCR beta signatures indicated carriage of CMV infection together with the matching HLA type.

The paper as a whole reports these results and caveats: Carriers of CMV infection plus the relevant HLA type were discriminated by the cumulative frequency of public TCR beta family members in the study cohort and in an independent roughly 340-donor cohort. The ex vivo response was dominated by HLA-C-restricted CMV-specific TCR beta clonotypes, which also provided the single most frequent clonotype in two of eight donors.

As regards this clonotype: Its target antigen remains unknown. Base-call qualities are not available, and no considerably larger clone is one nucleotide away.

Sequenced using an Illumina HiSeq 1500. TCRdb reprocessed the public reads (quality trimming at Q25 with fastp, clone calling with MiXCR) and kept in-frame beta chains. Records with the same CDR3 protein are collapsed into one entry carrying the most frequent genes and DNA. In this sample the table shows around 130,000 distinct CDR3 sequences, roughly a quarter of which occur a single time. Clones ranked in the top ten supply approximately 35% of the sample. Between the V and J ends, shortened by 2 bases and 9 bases respectively, the junction contains 8 bases. CDR1 and CDR2, looked up from the germline V gene, are SNHLY and FYNNEI. CDR3 length: 12 amino acids, cysteine to phenylalanine. Of all the DNA, just the CDR3 is kept, 36 bases in frame from base 1.

The source material was PBMCs, sequenced either directly or after in vitro stimulation (not recorded which). The receptor's source is a human donor in good health (CMV status not recorded). Some clones in this sample may be carry-over from other donors' samples. The rearrangement combines TRBV2 with TRBJ2-1, with TRBD2 as a weak D call on 6 bases. CDR3 loop: CASSEIAAEQFF. In nucleotide form, the sequence is TGTGCCAGCAGTGAAATAGCGGCTGAGCAGTTCTTC.